The T cell receptor (beta chain) described here comes from a study of lymphopenia after photon versus proton radiotherapy. Only in-frame clones appear in the TCRdb table, and some are missing; sequencing was by immunoSEQ multiplex PCR. The table records 25,000 to 35,000 clones, roughly 87% of them present only once. The V gene end was trimmed by 5 bases and the J gene end by 7 bases; junction bases not matched to a gene: 8. Germline values: CDR1 SGHRS, CDR2 YFSETQ. This CDR3 spans 15 amino acids. Source: peripheral blood, taken from a patient treated with proton-based radiotherapy. The clonotype comes from a woman aged 70-85 years with pancreatic cancer. Some clones in this sample may be carry-over from other donors' samples. The chain joins TRBV5-1 to TRBJ1-4; TRBD1 agrees at 10 bases. The chain's CDR3 is CASRRTGGVSEKLFF. DNA of the CDR3: TGCGCCAGCAGGCGGACAGGGGGTGTAAGTGAAAAACTGTTTTTT.